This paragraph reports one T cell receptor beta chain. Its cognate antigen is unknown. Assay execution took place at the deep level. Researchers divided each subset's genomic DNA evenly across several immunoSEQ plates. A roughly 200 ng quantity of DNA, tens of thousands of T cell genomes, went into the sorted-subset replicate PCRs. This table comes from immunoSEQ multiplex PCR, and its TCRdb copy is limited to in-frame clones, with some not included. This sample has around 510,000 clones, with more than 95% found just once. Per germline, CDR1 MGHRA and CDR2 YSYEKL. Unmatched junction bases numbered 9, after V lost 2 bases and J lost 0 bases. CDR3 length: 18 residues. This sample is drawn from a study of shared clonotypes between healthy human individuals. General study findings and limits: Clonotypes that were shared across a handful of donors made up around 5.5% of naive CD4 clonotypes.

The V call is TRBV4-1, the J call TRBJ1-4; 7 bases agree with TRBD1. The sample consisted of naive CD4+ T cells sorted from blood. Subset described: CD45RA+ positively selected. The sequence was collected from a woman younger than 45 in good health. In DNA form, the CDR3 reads TGCGCCAGCAGCCAAAAAGGACAGGCTGACCCAACTAATGAAAAACTGTTTTTT. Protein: CASSQKGQADPTNEKLFF.